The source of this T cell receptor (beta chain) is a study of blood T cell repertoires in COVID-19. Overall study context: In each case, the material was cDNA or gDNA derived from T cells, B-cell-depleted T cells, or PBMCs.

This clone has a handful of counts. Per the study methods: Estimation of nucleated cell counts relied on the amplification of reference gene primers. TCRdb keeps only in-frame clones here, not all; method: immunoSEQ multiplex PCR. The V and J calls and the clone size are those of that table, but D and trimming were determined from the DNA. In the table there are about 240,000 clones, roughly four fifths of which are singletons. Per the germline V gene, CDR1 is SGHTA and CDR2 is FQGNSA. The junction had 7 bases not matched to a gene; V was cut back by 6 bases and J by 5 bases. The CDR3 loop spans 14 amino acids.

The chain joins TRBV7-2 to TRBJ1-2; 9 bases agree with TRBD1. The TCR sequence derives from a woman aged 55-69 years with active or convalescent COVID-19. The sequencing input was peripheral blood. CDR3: CASRPTGGGYGYTF. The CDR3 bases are TGTGCCAGCAGACCGACAGGGGGAGGGTATGGCTACACCTTC.